These 8 T cell receptor beta chains came from one sample sequenced in a study of T cell changes during pregnancy in multiple sclerosis. Data came from immunoSEQ multiplex PCR; TCRdb stores just in-frame clones and leaves some out. The data hold around 88,000 clones, with approximately 90% observed a single time. The starting material was peripheral blood, obtained in the first trimester of pregnancy. All receptors derive from a female donor with multiple sclerosis, enrolled in a pregnancy study.

The genes are TRBV6-5 and TRBJ2-1; D unclear. With 6 bases removed from V and 8 bases from J, the gap between germline ends came to 14 bases. The CDR3 consists of 13 residues. Per the germline V gene, CDR1 is MNHEY and CDR2 is SVGAGI. This CDR3 is CASSRLTTDEQFF. The CDR3 DNA reads as TGTGCCAGCAGCCGGTTGACAACTGATGAGCAGTTCTTC.

The gene calls are TRBV9 and TRBJ2-3; TRBD2 matches at 8 bases. V shed 0 bases and J 5 bases; nucleotides not matched to a gene: 5. In germline, CDR1 is SGDLS, CDR2 YYNGEE. This CDR3 has 15 residues. The chain's CDR3 is CASSVVSLAGDTQYF. As DNA, the CDR3 is TGTGCCAGCAGCGTAGTTTCCCTAGCGGGAGATACGCAGTATTTT. The variable domain in full, completed from reference TRBV9 and TRBJ2-3, reads DSGVTQTPKHLITATGQRVTLRCSPRSGDLSVYWYQQSLDQGLQFLIQYYNGEERAKGNILERFSAQQFPDLHSELNLSSLELGDSALYFCASSVVSLAGDTQYFGPGTRLTVL.

V gene TRBV9 combines with J gene TRBJ2-3, with 7 bases aligning to TRBD1. This CDR3 has 15 residues. V lost 3 bases to trimming and J lost 4 bases; unmatched junction nucleotides: 8. CDR1 is SGDLS and CDR2 is YYNGEE in the germline V gene. CDR3 in amino acids: CASSAYRGWSDTQYF. The CDR3 region has the DNA TGTGCCAGCAGCGCATACAGGGGCTGGTCAGATACGCAGTATTTT.

The chain recombines TRBV4-1 with TRBJ1-1; D remains ambiguous. In germline, CDR1 is MGHRA, CDR2 YSYEKL. With 3 bases removed from V and 0 bases from J, the gap between germline ends came to 8 bases. The CDR3 length is 14 residues. The CDR3 DNA follows: TGCGCCAGCAGCCAGACACCTATGAACACTGAAGCTTTCTTT. Its protein is CASSQTPMNTEAFF.

CDR3: CASSQHSGLSYNEQFF. The DNA for the CDR3 is TGCGCCAGCAGCCAACATAGCGGGCTCTCCTACAATGAGCAGTTCTTC. This rearrangement joins TRBV4-3 to TRBJ2-1; 7 bases are shared with TRBD2. Germline CDR1 LGHNA, CDR2 YSLEER. The V gene end was trimmed by 2 bases and the J gene end by 0 bases; junction bases not matched to a gene: 4. The CDR3 covers 16 residues.

The chain links TRBV9 to TRBJ2-1; TRBD2 matches at 7 bases. J gave up 2 bases and V 4 bases, and 6 bases lay outside the gene matches. CDR1 is SGDLS and CDR2 is YYNGEE in the germline V gene. The CDR3 sequence is 15 residues long. Here the CDR3 reads CASSPGLVPYNEQFF. The CDR3 DNA follows: TGTGCCAGCAGCCCTGGACTAGTTCCCTACAATGAGCAGTTCTTC.

The chain links TRBV9 to TRBJ1-1; 8 bases align to TRBD1. Losses at the gene ends were 4 bases for V and 1 base for J; bases not matched to a gene: 9. The length of the CDR3 is 16 residues. CDR1 is SGDLS, CDR2 YYNGEE, per germline. CDR3: CASSPRTGTANTEAFF. DNA of the CDR3: TGTGCCAGCAGCCCTCGGACAGGGACAGCGAACACTGAAGCTTTCTTT.

The CDR3 DNA is TGTGCCAGCGGGAGAAACACCGGGGAGCTGTTTTTT. Protein: CASGRNTGELFF. J is TRBJ2-2 and V is TRBV7-3; D may be TRBD2 (5 bases). The CDR3 totals 12 residues. V was pared by 8 bases and J by 2 bases, with 6 bases between. Germline CDR1 and CDR2: SGHTA and FQGTGA.